These 13 T cell receptor beta chains were all obtained from the same sample, sequenced in a study of low-dose radiotherapy and immunotherapy resistance in tumors. With TRAV- and TRBV-specific primers, first-strand cDNA was made, covering the alpha and beta chains. Using a constant-region primer together with a V-primer adapter, TCRs were subjected to roughly 18 PCR cycles of amplification. TCRdb re-analysed the reads in MiXCR, keeping a single row per CDR3 protein. The sample carries roughly 90,000 distinct CDR3 sequences, around 20% recorded once. Noted time point: after trial treatment. Noted treatment: LDRT plus nivolumab, ipilimumab, low-dose cyclophosphamide and aspirin (RACIN trial). The sample consisted of PBMCs, taken after low-dose radiotherapy plus immunotherapy. These receptors all come from a female donor with ovarian cancer.

In its sample, this clonotype was seen a few times. The chain recombines TRBV6-2 or TRBV6-3 with TRBJ2-7, with TRBD2 matching over 7 bases. V dropped 6 bases and J dropped 5; count of bases not matched to a gene: 10. CDR3 length: 14 residues. The germline V gene encodes CDR1 MNHEY and CDR2 SVGEGT. CDR3 DNA sequence: TGTGCCAGCAGGGAAGCCCCTCGGGGGGACGAGCAGTACTTC. Its protein is CASREAPRGDEQYF.

This clonotype was seen many times. The CDR3 region has the DNA TGCAGCGTCGAAACGGGACCACGGGAGACCCAGTACTTC. Its translation is CSVETGPRETQYF. This chain uses TRBV29-1 with TRBJ2-5, with D possibly being TRBD1 or TRBD2 (5 bases each). The CDR3 has 13 amino acids. Trimming left V 6 bases short and J 5 bases short, with 16 bases between. CDR1 and CDR2 (germline): SQVTM, ANQGSEA.

V is TRBV7-9 and J is TRBJ2-3; D possibly corresponds to TRBD1 (6 bases). The length of the CDR3 is 13 residues. Trimming took off 2 bases at V and 3 bases at J, with 6 bases between the two ends. CDR1 and CDR2 (germline): SEHNR, FQNEAQ (reference sequence). The CDR3 bases are TGTGCCAGCAGCTTACAGGGGACAGATACGCAGTATTTT. As protein: CASSLQGTDTQYF. The variable domain in full, with the rest retrieved from reference TRBV7-9 and TRBJ2-3, is DTGVSQNPRHKITKRGQNVTFRCDPISEHNRLYWYRQTLGQGPEFLTYFQNEAQLEKSRLLSDRFSAERPKGSFSTLEIQRTEQGDSAMYLCASSLQGTDTQYFGPGTRLTVL.

Of note for this clonotype: This likely stems from a read error, as it lies one base from a far larger clone. The V and J genes are TRBV21-1 and TRBJ2-1. TRBV21-1 has pseudogene status. CDR3 length: 9 residues. This CDR3 is CASEETQFF. In DNA, the CDR3 is TGTGCCAGCGAAGAGACCCAGTTCTTC.

This clonotype has ten or more counts. The chain combines TRBV7-9 with TRBJ2-1; D may be TRBD1 (5 bases). The CDR3 is 19 residues long. Germline loops: CDR1 SEHNR, CDR2 FQNEAQ (reference sequence). Trimming cost V 3 bases and J 2 bases, with 23 bases left between them. The CDR3 loop reads CASSFAGTKTKGTYNEQFF. CDR3 DNA: TGTGCCAGCAGCTTTGCCGGAACAAAAACGAAGGGGACCTACAATGAGCAGTTCTTC.

The CDR3 spells CASSPWDSPYEQYF. The CDR3 nucleotides are TGCGCCAGCAGCCCCTGGGACAGTCCCTACGAGCAGTACTTC. The chain uses TRBV5-1 and TRBJ2-7; 7 nucleotides agree with TRBD1. This CDR3 comprises 14 residues. Germline V CDR1 and CDR2: SGHRS, YFSETQ. V trimming: 4 bases; J trimming: 2 bases; junction bases outside the gene matches: 6.

This clonotype was found many times. The V gene is TRBV12-3 or TRBV12-4, the J gene TRBJ2-2; D is uncertain. Trimming cost V 7 bases and J 2 bases, with 5 bases left between them. The CDR3 totals 12 residues. CDR3 amino acids: CASTINTGELFF. As DNA, the CDR3 is TGTGCCAGCACTATAAACACCGGGGAGCTGTTTTTT.

Notes on this clonotype: A far larger clone is just one base off, so this is likely a read error. This sequence joins TRBV20-1 and TRBJ2-7; 16 nucleotides line up with TRBD2. The trim removed 6 bases at V and 7 bases at J, leaving 12 bases unmatched. Germline V gene sequence: CDR1 DFQATT, CDR2 SNEGSKA (reference sequence). The CDR3 length is 16 residues. The CDR3 protein is CSASGLAGGLYNEQYF. The CDR3 DNA follows: TGCAGTGCCTCGGGACTAGCGGGGGGGCTCTACAATGAGCAGTACTTC.

This clonotype was seen ten or more times. In nucleotides, the CDR3 is TGTGCCATCACTCGCCAGGGGGCCGGCGAGCAGTACTTC. Translating gives CAITRQGAGEQYF. The rearrangement links TRBV10-3 to TRBJ2-7; 8 nucleotides line up with TRBD1. The V gene end was trimmed by 7 bases and the J gene end by 6 bases; junction bases not matched to a gene: 8. Germline V CDR1 and CDR2: ENHRY, SYGVKD. The CDR3 consists of 13 residues.

CDR3 loop: CASSDSSGGIYNEQFF. CDR3 in DNA: TGTGCCAGCAGCGATTCTAGCGGGGGAATCTACAATGAGCAGTTCTTC. The rearrangement joins TRBV27 to TRBJ2-1; the match to TRBD2 covers 10 bases. CDR1 and CDR2 (germline): MNHEY, SMNVEV (reference sequence). V lost 6 bases to trimming and J lost 3 bases; unmatched junction nucleotides: 8. The CDR3 spans 16 residues.

This clonotype was detected ten times or more. The chain joins TRBV5-1 to TRBJ2-7, with a weak D call TRBD1 (5 bases). The CDR3 consists of 14 residues. Looked up from germline, CDR1 is SGHRS and CDR2 is YFSETQ. Trimming left V 2 bases short and J 2 bases short, with 11 bases between. The CDR3 sequence is CASSFTGPPYEQYF. DNA for the CDR3: TGCGCCAGCAGCTTTACAGGTCCTCCCTACGAGCAGTACTTC.

V and J are TRBV4-3 and TRBJ1-4; 7 nucleotides line up with TRBD1. Germline V gives CDR1 LGHNA, CDR2 YSLEER. V was pared by 1 base and J by 5 bases, with 4 bases of the junction left unmatched. This CDR3 has 15 amino acids. CDR3 DNA sequence: TGCGCCAGCAGCCAAGGGGCAGGGGGGAATGAAAAACTGTTTTTT. This codes for CASSQGAGGNEKLFF.

This sequence joins TRBV30 and TRBJ2-1; TRBD2 agrees at 7 bases. The trim removed 5 bases at V and 6 bases at J, leaving 16 bases unmatched. The CDR3 extends over 16 amino acids. Per germline, CDR1 GTSNPN and CDR2 SVGIG (reference sequence). CDR3 DNA: TGTGCCTGGGCGTACGGAGCGGGAAGGGGTCGCAATGAGCAGTTCTTC. Amino acids: CAWAYGAGRGRNEQFF.